One sample yielded the 17 T cell receptor beta chains listed below, sequenced in a study of T cell responses to AZD1222 COVID-19 vaccine. TCRdb's table, derived via immunoSEQ multiplex PCR, lists solely in-frame clones and lacks some. The sample shows about 130,000 clones, 80% to 90% of them seen only once. Here the sequenced sample was peripheral blood, taken on day 0 of AZD1222 vaccination. The receptors come from an adult in good health.

The genes are TRBV6-5 and TRBJ1-3; TRBD1 might be the D (5 bases). From germline, CDR1 is MNHEY and CDR2 SVGAGI. The CDR3 totals 16 residues. The ends were cut back, 2 bases at V and 5 bases at J, with 16 bases in the middle. CDR3 region: CASSYGTQRGRNTIYF. Written as DNA, the CDR3 is TGTGCCAGCAGTTACGGGACGCAAAGAGGGCGAAACACCATATATTTT.

This chain uses TRBV10-3 with TRBJ2-7; D call uncertain. V was shortened by 5 bases and J by 5 bases, with 16 bases between the two germline ends. CDR1 and CDR2 (germline): ENHRY, SYGVKD. This CDR3 is 14 amino acids long. The CDR3 loop reads CAISKAESWDEQYF. The DNA of the CDR3 is TGTGCCATCAGTAAGGCCGAGAGCTGGGACGAGCAGTACTTC.

This clone was recorded a few times. CDR3 protein: CASSSQWGYNEQFF. For the CDR3, the DNA is TGTGCCAGCAGCTCCCAGTGGGGTTACAATGAGCAGTTCTTC. The rearrangement links TRBV5-4 to TRBJ2-1; D unclear. The germline CDR1 and CDR2 sequences are SGHNT and YYREEE (reference sequence). The V end lost 3 bases, the J end lost 4 bases, and 11 bases lay between the germline ends. This CDR3 is 14 amino acids long.

The CDR3 region is CASSPSGDTQYF. DNA for the CDR3: TGTGCCAGCAGCCCCAGTGGGGATACGCAGTATTTT. The chain joins TRBV9 to TRBJ2-3; D unclear. Germline CDR1 is SGDLS and CDR2 is YYNGEE. CDR3 size: 12 residues. V lost 4 bases and J lost 6, with 9 bases in between.

V usage is TRBV10-3 and J usage is TRBJ2-1; 12 positions match TRBD2. Losses at the gene ends were 6 bases for V and 7 bases for J; bases not matched to a gene: 7. CDR3 size: 15 residues. Germline CDR1 and CDR2: ENHRY and SYGVKD. The CDR3 region has the DNA TGTGCCATCAGACCCGGGACTAGCGGGTCTAATGAGCAGTTCTTC. Translated, it gives CAIRPGTSGSNEQFF.

The chain recombines TRBV18 with TRBJ2-7, with a weak D call TRBD1 (6 bases). V lost 0 bases to trimming and J lost 2 bases, with 8 bases between them. Germline CDR1 is KGHSH and CDR2 is LQKENI. The CDR3 has 14 amino acids. The CDR3 loop reads CASSPPQGPYEQYF. As DNA, the CDR3 is TGTGCCAGCTCACCACCACAGGGCCCCTACGAGCAGTACTTC.

The genes are TRBV9 and TRBJ1-1; D uncertain. The CDR3 totals 13 residues. The germline CDR1 and CDR2 sequences are SGDLS and YYNGEE. Trimming pared 0 bases from V and 7 bases from J, leaving 10 bases between. The CDR3 coding sequence is TGTGCCAGCAGCGTAGACGGGGAGGGTGAAGCTTTCTTT. Translating gives CASSVDGEGEAFF.

V is TRBV3-1 (or the pseudogene TRBV3-2) and J is TRBJ2-2, with TRBD1 matching 9 bases. The germline V gene has CDR1 LGHDT and CDR2 YNNKEL (reference sequence). The CDR3 has 17 amino acids. Trimming at V came to 1 base and at J to 3 bases, leaving 6 bases not matched to a gene. CDR3 in amino acids: CASSQVRGTGYTGELFF. The CDR3 bases are TGTGCCAGCAGCCAAGTCCGTGGGACAGGGTACACCGGGGAGCTGTTTTTT.

This clone appeared once. The chain employs TRBV11-3 and TRBJ1-6, with no clear D. The CDR3 covers 15 residues. Germline V gene sequence: CDR1 SGHNT, CDR2 YENEEA. The V gene lost 2 bases and the J gene lost 6 bases, with 11 bases spanning the gap. In DNA, the CDR3 is TGTGCCAGCAGCTTAATTCGGCAGGCTAATTCACCCCTCCACTTT. It encodes CASSLIRQANSPLHF.

This clone is a singleton in its sample. The chain uses TRBV5-1 and TRBJ2-7, with 7 positions matching TRBD2. The ends lost 4 bases at V and 2 bases at J; junction bases unmatched: 9. Germline CDR1 is SGHRS and CDR2 is YFSETQ. The CDR3 has 15 amino acids. The CDR3 DNA reads as TGCGCCAGCAGCCTACTGGGGCGGGGGACCTACGAGCAGTACTTC. Its protein product is CASSLLGRGTYEQYF.

This clone was seen a handful of times. The CDR3 DNA reads as TGTGCCAGCTCACCCACTAGCATGGAGACCCAGTACTTC. Protein product: CASSPTSMETQYF. The chain recombines TRBV18 with TRBJ2-5, with D possibly being TRBD2 (6 bases). There are 13 residues in the CDR3. Germline CDR1 reads KGHSH; CDR2 reads LQKENI. V was clipped by 3 bases and J by 5 bases, with 10 bases between them.

The V and J genes are TRBV11-2 and TRBJ2-1; D may be TRBD2 (6 bases). The CDR3 length is 18 residues. V was trimmed by 1 base and J by 6 bases, leaving 22 bases between them. The V gene's germline CDR1 is SGHAT and CDR2 FQNNGV. The CDR3 DNA reads TGTGCCAGCAGCTTAGCTCGGACTACCCGAAGGGTGGTCAATGAGCAGTTCTTC. It specifies CASSLARTTRRVVNEQFF.

The rearrangement joins TRBV18 to TRBJ1-4, with D perhaps matching TRBD1 (5 bases). With 2 bases removed from V and 7 bases from J, the gap between germline ends came to 14 bases. Germline loops: CDR1 KGHSH, CDR2 LQKENI. The CDR3 contains 15 residues. The CDR3 region is CASSPGGVDGEKLFF. CDR3 nucleotides: TGTGCCAGCTCACCAGGAGGGGTTGATGGTGAAAAACTGTTTTTT.

The chain carries TRBV6-4 and TRBJ1-5; D gene ambiguous. Trimming cost V 8 bases and J 0 bases, with 8 bases left between them. Germline assignment: CDR1 MRHNA and CDR2 SNTAGT. The CDR3 is 13 amino acids. The CDR3 DNA reads TGTGCCAGCCAGAGGGATAGCAATCAGCCCCAGCATTTT. This sequence encodes CASQRDSNQPQHF.

V is TRBV4-2 and J is TRBJ2-3; the match to TRBD2 covers 15 bases. Looked up from germline, CDR1 is LGHNA and CDR2 is YNFKEQ. This CDR3 region has 16 residues. The junction had 4 bases not matched to a gene; V was cut back by 4 bases and J by 5 bases. CDR3 in DNA: TGTGCCAGCAGCCCGGGACTAGCGGGAGGAGTAGATACGCAGTATTTT. Its protein is CASSPGLAGGVDTQYF.

This chain links TRBV6-1 with TRBJ1-1, with no clear D. With 2 bases removed from V and 3 bases from J, the gap between germline ends came to 13 bases. Germline V gene sequence: CDR1 MNHNS, CDR2 SASEGT. CDR3 length equals 15 residues. The CDR3 DNA sequence: TGTGCCAGCAGTGAAACGCGGGTTAGCTACACTGAAGCTTTCTTT. Its translation is CASSETRVSYTEAFF.

The rearrangement uses TRBV6-5 and TRBJ1-5; 8 nucleotides match TRBD1. The CDR3 loop spans 16 amino acids. Per germline, CDR1 MNHEY and CDR2 SVGAGI. J lost 4 bases, V lost 2 bases, and 7 bases had no gene match. This CDR3 is CASSYPQGARNQPQHF. The CDR3 DNA sequence: TGTGCCAGCAGTTACCCTCAGGGGGCTAGGAATCAGCCCCAGCATTTT.